Sequencing of this T cell receptor (beta chain) was carried out in a study of T cells expressing NK-cell markers. Per germline, CDR1 SGHRS and CDR2 YFSETQ. The CDR3 spans 14 residues. TCRdb re-called the 5' RACE reads and shows each CDR3 protein once, DNA omitted. Its table lists under 600,000 distinct CDR3 sequences. Study-wide findings and caveats: Whether expanded NKG2C-expressing T cell clones recognize HCMV is unknown.

As for this clonotype: Its antigen is as yet unknown.

The sample comprised blood T cells: a sorted CD56 or NKG2C T cell subset, CD4+ or CD8+ T cells, or bulk PBMC T cells (not recorded which). V is TRBV5-1 and J is TRBJ2-1; there is no DNA to check the TCRdb D call of TRBD2. This TCR was sampled from a woman in her forties or fifties in good health. CDR3 sequence: CASSLTRGRHEQFF.